This T cell receptor beta chain was recovered during a study of T cells in localized non-small cell lung cancer (dated by TCRdb to 2020 to 2021). Turning to the overall study: T cell repertoires of hundreds of early-stage NSCLC patients were analyzed, with tumors being compared against uninvolved tumor-adjacent lungs. All 250 or so NSCLC patients in the cohort were treatment-naive and had localized lung tumors that were resected. Of the NSCLC patients, roughly 130 were male and approximately 97 were female, and the mean age was around 70 years.

A note on this clone: Its antigen is currently not known. No much larger clonotype is one base removed from it; base qualities were not supplied.

TCR beta CDR3 regions were sequenced from DNA using the immunoSEQ Assay. Processing in the source paper ran as follows. To compute T cell density, TCR beta template counts were normalized to usable DNA, which was estimated by amplifying housekeeping genes. Richness was estimated with the preseqR package, extrapolating to 400,000 templates for PBMC samples and 120,000 templates for tissue samples. Clonality was defined by subtracting Pielou's evenness from one. Tissue-enriched TCRs were identified by differential abundance testing using productive amino-acid clonotypes, minimum total count 5 and alpha 0.1. The Jaccard Index and the Morisita Overlap Index were used to measure how much the repertoires overlapped between compartments. TCR beta CDR3s were clustered by GLIPH together with public tetramer-defined viral CDR3s, and at least three viral sequences plus V-gene enrichment were required for viral motifs. TCRdb provides this immuneACCESS table in a form limited to in-frame rearrangements. Some clones are lacking; in checked studies, under half of them reflect an unresolved V gene, and why the rest are absent is not known. The D gene and trimming were derived from the DNA, and the V and J assignments and clone size from that table. The sample table shows tens of thousands of clones, and roughly 80% are seen once. Together, the top ten hold 15% to 20% of the sample.

At diagnosis, tumor, uninvolved tumor-adjacent lung and peripheral blood were collected and then preserved as a mix of FFPE and fresh-frozen material. For TCR repertoire profiling, the blood samples were analyzed as peripheral blood mononuclear cells. Beyond this particular receptor, the publication reports: Since the design was exploratory, TCR variables were selected using unadjusted p-values with no false-discovery rate correction. Uninvolved tumor-adjacent lung showed the highest T cell clonality, higher than tumor, which suggests more focused antigenic responses in the uninvolved tumor-adjacent lung. Of the top 100 tumor clones, a median of 57 were detected in paired uninvolved adjacent lung; some 28 were also among that lung's top 100. Because multi-region tumor sequencing was not performed, intratumor heterogeneity could not be ruled out. Higher blood T cell density associated with longer overall survival, while higher adjacent-lung clonality associated with shorter survival.

The germline V gene (reference sequence) provides CDR1 LNHDA and CDR2 SQIVND. Including cysteine and phenylalanine, the CDR3 has 14 amino acids. The sequence is cut down to CDR3 DNA, 42 bases in frame from base 1. The V and J ends are trimmed by 4 bases and 4 bases, leaving 14 bases between them. This clonotype was obtained from a man aged 40 to 75 with stage II squamous cell lung carcinoma. Sequencing used PBMCs, obtained before any cancer treatment. The rearrangement combines TRBV19 with TRBJ2-7, with no D gene named confidently. The DNA sequence reads TGTGCCAGTAGTAATTCGGAACGGCCTTACGAGCAGTACTTC. It translates as CASSNSERPYEQYF. The reference TRBV19 and TRBJ2-7 proteins fill in what lies around the CDR3, so the full variable domain reads DGGITQSPKYLFRKEGQNVTLSCEQNLNHDAMYWYRQDPGQGLRLIYYSQIVNDFQKGDIAEGYSVSREKKESFPLTVTSAQKNPTAFYLCASSNSERPYEQYFGPGTRLTVT.